This paragraph reports one T cell receptor (beta chain). Its antigen is not identified. Here immunoSEQ multiplex PCR was the method, and the copy in TCRdb shows in-frame clones only, minus some. The data contain tens of thousands of clones, over 85% of them seen just once; the ten biggest clones take up more than 0.65%. This sample was included in a study of cytomegalovirus exposure and HLA in healthy donors. Study-wide results and caveats: According to a subsequent analysis, TCR clusters from the first cohort were inclined to appear together in the 120 validation repertoires. High sensitivity and specificity were reportedly achieved when the classifier diagnosed cytomegalovirus status.

Germline V gene sequence: CDR1 SEHNR, CDR2 FQNEAQ (reference sequence). Trimming shortened V by 2 bases and J by 0 bases, and 8 bases separated the two germline ends. The CDR3 sequence is 15 residues long. V and J are TRBV7-9 and TRBJ1-3; possible D gene TRBD1, 5 bases. The specimen sequenced was PBMCs. The receptor comes from a woman in her late teens or twenties in good health and CMV-seronegative. CDR3 protein: CASSLRQSSGNTIYF. The DNA of the CDR3 is TGTGCCAGCAGCTTAAGACAGAGCTCTGGAAACACCATATATTTT.